This T cell receptor (beta chain) was documented in a study of cytomegalovirus exposure and HLA in healthy donors (dated by TCRdb to about 2017). Background on the whole study: According to a later analysis, one platform produced both the 100 to 150 validation repertoires and the 666 repertoires of the first cohort. The study aimed to test whether cataloging public T cell receptors could reveal signatures of past pathogen exposure. A separate validation cohort of 100 to 150 different subjects was used in addition to the roughly 670-subject first cohort. To predict cytomegalovirus infection status, the study combined high-throughput TCR immunosequencing, statistical association of individual TCRs with disease status, and machine learning. Overall study outcomes, separate from this receptor: The study gave a list of roughly 150 TCR beta chains associated with cytomegalovirus. In both the original and validation cohorts, the classifier was reported to diagnose cytomegalovirus status with high specificity and sensitivity. The authors suggested that the approach could potentially be generalized to other disease states and immunological phenotypes. Of the cluster scores, approximately 94% were above 0 in a later analysis, which found that TCRs clustered in the first cohort also tended to co-occur in the approximately 110 validation repertoires. While some public TCRs were present in many individuals, most TCR sequences turned up only very rarely across donors. The validation cohort had no HLA typing available for a later analysis, so co-occurrence within that cohort was assessed over all 130 or so repertoires. Three of the identified cytomegalovirus-associated TCR beta chains were confirmed in vitro to be specific for cytomegalovirus antigens.

Unmatched junction bases come to 16, with V trimmed by 2 bases and J by 14 bases. Its CDR3 holds 17 amino acids, cysteine through phenylalanine. Only the CDR3 region is kept as DNA, spanning 51 bases read in frame from base 1. CDR1 and CDR2, looked up from the germline V gene, are SGHRS and YFSETQ. The donors were included in the validation cohort of 120 subjects, a group kept apart from the roughly 700-subject first cohort. Libraries came from the immunoSEQ multiplex PCR assay. Regarding the original processing steps: A statistical classification framework was built for diagnosing cytomegalovirus status from the catalog of TCR beta chain sequences. TCRdb limited this immuneACCESS table to in-frame rearrangements with V and J called. A share of clones is missing; checked studies link under half to unresolved V genes, and the rest is unexplained. V, J and clone size are those of that table, while D and trimming were read from the DNA. In all, the sample holds about 75,000 clones, and around four fifths of those were seen once. The ten largest account for about 3% of the sample.

This clone showed up just once. Its binding antigen is unknown. No base quality values were provided; no much bigger clone lies one nucleotide off. This clonotype was obtained from a young man in good health and CMV-seronegative. What was sequenced was PBMCs. This chain joins TRBV5-1 to TRBJ1-4; 12 middle bases align to TRBD1. CDR3 region: CASSFSGTGGAAETLFF. In nucleotides, the sequence is TGCGCCAGCAGCTTCTCCGGGACAGGGGGCGCGGCAGAAACTCTGTTTTTT.